A selection of T cell receptor beta chains follows, all from one sample in a study of TIL therapy for anti-PD-1-resistant metastatic lung cancer. Produced via immunoSEQ multiplex PCR; TCRdb's table is partial and in-frame only. Of about 60,000 clones listed, roughly 84% are singletons. Sequenced material: blood, taken at baseline. The receptors were sampled from a person between 25 and 80 years old with non-small cell lung cancer. Each CDR3 is given with its conserved first and last residue. The D gene is left open where the match is weak. Size is stated for part of the rows, as once, few or many counts, or as a class when the clone is expanded.

J	D	V	size	CDR3	DNA
TRBJ1-6	.	TRBV19	few	CASSIVGSNSPLHF	TGTGCCAGTAGTATAGTGGGGTCTAATTCACCCCTCCACTTT
TRBJ1-1	TRBD1	TRBV19	.	CASSISAGGEAFF	TGTGCCAGTAGTATCTCGGCAGGGGGCGAGGCTTTCTTT
TRBJ2-1	TRBD2	TRBV30	.	CAWSVRTSGWGSYNEQFF	TGTGCCTGGAGTGTACGGACTAGCGGGTGGGGCTCCTACAATGAGCAGTTCTTC
TRBJ2-7	TRBD1	TRBV28	.	CASSFYGQGGGEQYF	TGTGCCAGCAGTTTCTACGGACAGGGTGGAGGCGAGCAGTACTTC
TRBJ2-7	TRBD2	TRBV19	.	CASSRVAGGSSYEQYF	TGTGCCAGTAGTCGGGTAGCGGGGGGAAGCTCCTACGAGCAGTACTTC
TRBJ2-7	.	TRBV21-1	once	CASSRGRYLLQYF	TGTGCCAGCAGTCGAGGACGGTACTTACTTCAGTACTTC
TRBJ2-1	.	TRBV28	.	CASSPSPYNEQFF	TGTGCCAGCAGTCCTTCACCTTACAATGAGCAGTTCTTC
TRBJ1-4	.	TRBV29-1	.	CSVEKGTNEKLFF	TGCAGCGTTGAAAAGGGGACTAATGAAAAACTGTTTTTT
TRBJ2-3	.	TRBV11-3	.	CASSSTGLGTDTQYF	TGTGCCAGCAGCTCAACAGGGTTAGGGACAGATACGCAGTATTTT
TRBJ1-1	.	TRBV3-1/TRBV3-2	.	CASSQGAVRTEAFF	TGTGCCAGCAGCCAGGGGGCGGTTCGAACTGAAGCTTTCTTT
TRBJ1-5	TRBD1	TRBV28	.	CASSSGTGGYQPQHF	TGTGCCAGCAGTTCGGGGACAGGGGGCTATCAGCCCCAGCATTTT
TRBJ2-2	TRBD2	TRBV2	.	CASSLAGGLNTGELFF	TGTGCCAGCAGTTTAGCGGGGGGGCTTAACACCGGGGAGCTGTTTTTT
TRBJ1-4	.	TRBV27	.	CASSLLQGTTIPNEKLFF	TGTGCCAGCAGTTTACTCCAGGGAACAACGATCCCTAATGAAAAACTGTTTTTT
TRBJ2-7	.	TRBV5-1	.	CASSLVANSYEQYF	TGCGCCAGCAGCTTGGTCGCAAACTCCTACGAGCAGTACTTC
TRBJ2-3	.	TRBV5-1	.	CASSLAGTGAGTDTQYF	TGCGCCAGCAGCTTGGCCGGAACGGGAGCTGGTACAGATACGCAGTATTTT
TRBJ1-5	.	TRBV3-1/TRBV3-2	.	CASSQGLQQSNQPQHF	TGTGCCAGCAGCCAAGGTTTACAGCAGAGCAATCAGCCCCAGCATTTT
TRBJ1-1	TRBD1	TRBV5-1	once	CASKGQGASGTEAFF	TGCGCCAGCAAGGGACAGGGGGCTTCTGGCACTGAAGCTTTCTTT
TRBJ2-3	TRBD2	TRBV6-5	.	CSHGREGFTTDTQYF	TGTTCACACGGGCGGGAGGGCTTTACAACAGATACGCAGTATTTT
TRBJ2-5	TRBD2	TRBV20-1	.	CSASPTSGRERETQYF	TGCAGTGCTAGTCCGACTAGCGGGAGGGAGCGCGAGACCCAGTACTTC
TRBJ2-3	TRBD2	TRBV13	once	CASSLASGGNTDTQYF	TGTGCCAGCAGCTTAGCTAGCGGGGGAAACACAGATACGCAGTATTTT
TRBJ2-7	TRBD1	TRBV6-5	.	CASRLQGASTEQYF	TGTGCCAGCAGACTCCAGGGGGCCTCCACCGAGCAGTACTTC
TRBJ2-1	.	TRBV19	.	CASSPGRGEQFF	TGTGCCAGTAGTCCCGGGCGCGGCGAGCAGTTCTTC
TRBJ1-6	.	TRBV7-3	.	CASSLAGSDNSPLHF	TGTGCCAGCAGCTTAGCAGGGTCCGATAATTCACCCCTCCACTTT
TRBJ1-2	TRBD1	TRBV9	.	CASSVDGTGVDSYGYTF	TGTGCCAGCAGCGTAGATGGGACAGGGGTCGATAGCTATGGCTACACCTTC
TRBJ2-7	TRBD2	TRBV28	.	CASSPSGIAYEQYF	TGTGCCAGCTCCCCTAGCGGGATTGCCTACGAGCAGTACTTC
TRBJ2-4	.	TRBV7-3	.	CASSLSQAPNIQYF	TGTGCCAGCAGCTTAAGCCAGGCGCCAAACATTCAGTACTTC
TRBJ2-1	TRBD2	TRBV4-1	.	CASSPHGTSGDEQFF	TGCGCCAGCAGCCCTCACGGGACTAGCGGCGATGAGCAGTTCTTC
TRBJ2-3	.	TRBV19	.	CASSIDGGRTDTQYF	TGTGCCAGTAGTATAGATGGGGGCCGCACAGATACGCAGTATTTT
TRBJ2-1	.	TRBV28	.	CASANPVTYNEQFF	TGTGCCAGCGCGAATCCCGTGACCTACAATGAGCAGTTCTTC
TRBJ2-7	TRBD1	TRBV28	.	CASKTGVEQYF	TGTGCCAGCAAGACAGGGGTAGAGCAGTACTTC
TRBJ2-1	.	TRBV3-1/TRBV3-2	.	CASSHNEQFF	TGTGCCAGCAGCCACAATGAGCAGTTCTTC
TRBJ2-4	TRBD1	TRBV24-1	.	CATSDRTGGEAKNIQYF	TGTGCCACCAGTGACAGGACAGGGGGCGAGGCCAAAAACATTCAGTACTTC
TRBJ2-2	TRBD1	TRBV6-1	.	CASSEDVWTGLNTGELFF	TGTGCCAGCAGTGAGGACGTTTGGACAGGGTTGAACACCGGGGAGCTGTTTTTT
TRBJ2-7	.	TRBV25-1	.	CASSEYGGYTYEQYF	TGTGCCAGCAGTGAATATGGGGGATATACGTACGAGCAGTACTTC
TRBJ1-1	.	TRBV6-5	.	CASGPGHTNTEAFF	TGTGCCAGCGGACCGGGACATACGAACACTGAAGCTTTCTTT
TRBJ1-1	.	TRBV7-9	few	CASSLARGAGNTEAFF	TGTGCCAGCAGCTTAGCTCGGGGGGCTGGAAACACTGAAGCTTTCTTT
TRBJ1-1	.	TRBV7-6	.	CASRPGVGTEAFF	TGTGCCAGCAGACCCGGGGTGGGCACTGAAGCTTTCTTT
TRBJ2-3	.	TRBV28	.	CASSRVGAALYYTQYF	TGTGCCAGCAGTCGGGTAGGGGCGGCTCTTTACTATACGCAGTATTTT
TRBJ2-2	TRBD1	TRBV3-1/TRBV3-2	.	CASSQGTGEAGELFF	TGTGCCAGCAGCCAAGGGACAGGGGAAGCCGGGGAGCTGTTTTTT
TRBJ2-7	.	TRBV9	once	CASSVDHVTYEQYF	TGTGCCAGCAGCGTCGACCACGTCACCTACGAGCAGTACTTC
TRBJ2-7	TRBD2	TRBV9	.	CASSPSSGPYEQYF	TGTGCCAGCAGCCCTTCTAGCGGGCCCTACGAGCAGTACTTC
TRBJ2-5	TRBD1	TRBV30	.	CAWAGTEETQYF	TGTGCCTGGGCCGGGACAGAAGAGACCCAGTACTTC
TRBJ2-5	.	TRBV27	.	CASSFVGRETQYF	TGTGCCAGCAGTTTTGTAGGGAGAGAGACCCAGTACTTC
TRBJ2-2	.	TRBV5-4	.	CASSRGGDTGELFF	TGTGCCAGCAGCCGGGGCGGCGACACCGGGGAGCTGTTTTTT
TRBJ2-3	TRBD2	TRBV2	.	CASRSGILTDTQYF	TGTGCCAGCCGTAGCGGGATCCTCACAGATACGCAGTATTTT
TRBJ2-2	.	TRBV2	.	CASSPYTGELFF	TGTGCCAGCAGTCCCTACACCGGGGAGCTGTTTTTT
TRBJ2-7	.	TRBV11-1	.	CASSLGVGSYEQYF	TGTGCCAGCAGCTTAGGGGTGGGGTCCTACGAGCAGTACTTC
TRBJ2-1	.	TRBV5-1	few	CASSLETVAYNEQFF	TGCGCCAGCAGCTTGGAGACAGTTGCCTACAATGAGCAGTTCTTC
TRBJ1-2	TRBD1	TRBV2	.	CASSPSLEGQELYGYTF	TGTGCCAGCAGTCCCTCCTTAGAAGGACAGGAGCTCTATGGCTACACCTTC
TRBJ2-7	TRBD2	TRBV5-1	.	CASSLGLKREPAYEQYF	TGCGCCAGCAGCTTGGGGCTTAAGCGGGAGCCGGCCTACGAGCAGTACTTC
TRBJ2-1	.	TRBV6-5	.	CASTPRLDNEQFF	TGTGCCAGCACCCCCCGCCTGGACAATGAGCAGTTCTTC
TRBJ2-7	.	TRBV6-1	.	CASSEYEQYF	TGTGCCAGCAGTGAGTACGAGCAGTACTTC
TRBJ2-1	.	TRBV29-1	.	CSVETPQYPPAKFF	TGCAGCGTTGAAACGCCGCAATATCCTCCGGCCAAGTTCTTC
TRBJ2-7	.	TRBV25-1	few	CASRSSEKQYF	TGTGCCAGCAGGTCTTCGGAGAAGCAGTACTTC
TRBJ2-7	.	TRBV10-2	.	CASTWDPQSYEQYF	TGCGCCAGCACCTGGGACCCCCAGTCCTACGAGCAGTACTTC
TRBJ1-1	.	TRBV9	.	CASSVDPGTMNTEAFF	TGTGCCAGCAGCGTAGATCCAGGGACGATGAACACTGAAGCTTTCTTT
TRBJ2-1	TRBD2	TRBV27	few	CASSLQRGGNEQFF	TGTGCCAGCAGTTTACAGCGCGGGGGCAATGAGCAGTTCTTC